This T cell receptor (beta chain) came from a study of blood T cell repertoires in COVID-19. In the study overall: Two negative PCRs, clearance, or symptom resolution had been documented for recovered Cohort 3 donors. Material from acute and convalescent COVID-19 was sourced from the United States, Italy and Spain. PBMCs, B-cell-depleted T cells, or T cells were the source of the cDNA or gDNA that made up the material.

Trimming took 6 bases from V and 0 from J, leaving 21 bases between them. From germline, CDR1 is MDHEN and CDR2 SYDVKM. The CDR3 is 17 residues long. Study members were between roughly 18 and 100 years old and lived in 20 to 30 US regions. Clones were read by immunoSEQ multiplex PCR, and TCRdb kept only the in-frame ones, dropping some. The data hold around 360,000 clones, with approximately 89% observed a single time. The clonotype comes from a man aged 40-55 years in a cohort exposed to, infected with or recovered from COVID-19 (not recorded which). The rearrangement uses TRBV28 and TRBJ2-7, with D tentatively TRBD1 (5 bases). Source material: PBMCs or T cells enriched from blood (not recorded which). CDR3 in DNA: TGTGCCAGCAGCCCCAGAGGCAGGGCCTTCAGCTCCTACGAGCAGTACTTC. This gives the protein CASSPRGRAFSSYEQYF.